The 8 T cell receptor beta chains in this list originate from one sample, sequenced in a study of T cells after yellow fever vaccination. TCRdb itself ran the 5' RACE reads through MiXCR, one entry per CDR3 protein. The table has a few hundred thousand distinct CDR3 sequences, about 7.8% seen once; the top ten hold under 20%. Sequences were derived from PBMCs, sampled about 41 days after the first yellow fever vaccination. Receptors originate from a man aged 18 to 30 who received the YFV17D yellow fever vaccine.

This clonotype was counted only a few times. The rearrangement joins TRBV10-3 to TRBJ2-6; 9 bases match TRBD1. The J segment lost 3 bases and the V segment lost 4 bases, leaving 10 bases of the junction unmatched. The length of the CDR3 is 18 residues. Germline-derived CDR1 and CDR2 are ENHRY and SYGVKD. CDR3 in amino acids: CAISGRGQGLRGANVLTF. The DNA of the CDR3 is TGTGCCATCAGTGGTCGGGGACAGGGTCTCCGTGGGGCCAACGTCCTGACTTTC.

This clonotype was detected only a few times. The chain is built from TRBV7-2 and TRBJ2-7, with D perhaps TRBD2 (5 bases). This CDR3 contains 13 residues. In germline, CDR1 is SGHTA, CDR2 FQGNSA. V dropped 5 bases and J dropped 3 bases, with 11 bases sitting between them. The CDR3 loop is CASSLTRIYEQYF. CDR3 bases: TGTGCCAGCAGCCTCACTAGGATCTACGAGCAGTACTTC.

A single count supports this clonotype. The gene calls are TRBV7-2 and TRBJ1-1; no clear D. V lost 2 bases to trimming and J lost 4 bases, with 8 bases between them. Looked up from germline, CDR1 is SGHTA and CDR2 is FQGNSA. This CDR3 comprises 13 residues. The CDR3 protein is CASSLLLTTEAFF. DNA of the CDR3: TGTGCCAGCAGCTTACTATTAACCACTGAAGCTTTCTTT.

Only a few counts were recorded for this clonotype. The chain has TRBV7-2 and TRBJ1-2, with D unclear. Germline V lookup: CDR1 SGHTA, CDR2 FQGNSA. V lost 5 bases and J 2 bases, leaving 12 bases between the germline ends. This CDR3 comprises 14 residues. The DNA for the CDR3 is TGTGCCAGCAGCCCGGGTGGGTCCAACTATGGCTACACCTTC. Amino acids: CASSPGGSNYGYTF. Drawing the rest from reference TRBV7-2 and TRBJ1-2, the complete variable domain is GAGVSQSPSNKVTEKGKDVELRCDPISGHTALYWYRQSLGQGLEFLIYFQGNSAPDKSGLPSDRFSAERTGGSVSTLTIQRTQQEDSAVYLCASSPGGSNYGYTFGSGTRLTVV.

This chain uses TRBV6-2 or TRBV6-3 with TRBJ2-1; 8 nucleotides agree with TRBD1. The CDR3 has 15 residues. Per the germline V gene, CDR1 is MNHEY and CDR2 is SVGEGT. The V gene end was trimmed by 6 bases and the J gene end by 5 bases; junction bases not matched to a gene: 9. This CDR3 is CASSLTGDLNNEQFF. In DNA form, the CDR3 reads TGTGCCAGCAGCTTGACAGGGGACCTAAACAATGAGCAGTTCTTC.

The sample holds a few counts of this clonotype. The genes are TRBV11-1 and TRBJ2-7; D uncertain. The ends were cut back, 5 bases at V and 4 bases at J, with 30 bases in the middle. Germline V lookup: CDR1 SGHAT, CDR2 FQDESV (reference sequence). The CDR3 is made up of 19 amino acids. CDR3 bases: TGTGCCAGCAGCCTCGTCCTACCTCGCCAGTGCCATCTTGTGTACGAGCAGTACGTC. This sequence encodes CASSLVLPRQCHLVYEQYV.

This sequence joins TRBV7-9 and TRBJ1-2; 8 bases agree with TRBD1. V gave up 3 bases and J gave up 8 bases; unmatched junction bases: 8. Germline CDR1 reads SEHNR; CDR2 reads FQNEAQ (reference sequence). CDR3 length: 14 residues. The CDR3 loop reads CASSFGQGVGGYTF. CDR3 DNA: TGTGCCAGCAGCTTCGGACAGGGTGTTGGAGGCTACACCTTC.

This clonotype was observed a few times. The V gene is TRBV3-1, the J gene TRBJ1-2; D is uncertain. This CDR3 spans 13 amino acids. Germline V CDR1 and CDR2: LGHDT, YNNKEL (reference sequence). Deletions cut 1 base from V and 3 bases from J, with 6 bases between. DNA of the CDR3: TGTGCCAGCAGCCAAGCACAGCACTATGGCTACACCTTC. It is translated as CASSQAQHYGYTF.